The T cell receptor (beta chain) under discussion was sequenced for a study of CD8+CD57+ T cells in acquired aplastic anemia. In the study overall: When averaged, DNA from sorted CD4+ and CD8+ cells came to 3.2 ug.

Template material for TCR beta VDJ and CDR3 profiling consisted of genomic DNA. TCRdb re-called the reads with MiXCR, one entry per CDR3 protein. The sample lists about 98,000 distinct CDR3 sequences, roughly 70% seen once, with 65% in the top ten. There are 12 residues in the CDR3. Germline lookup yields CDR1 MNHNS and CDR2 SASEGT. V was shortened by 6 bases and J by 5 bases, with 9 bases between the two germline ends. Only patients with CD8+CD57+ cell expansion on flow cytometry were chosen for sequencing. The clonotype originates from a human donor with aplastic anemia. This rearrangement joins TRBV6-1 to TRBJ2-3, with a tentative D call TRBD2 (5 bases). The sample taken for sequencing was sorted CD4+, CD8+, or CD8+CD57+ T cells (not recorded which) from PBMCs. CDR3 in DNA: TGTGCCAGCAGCCAGGCGGGAGATACGCAGTATTTT. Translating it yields CASSQAGDTQYF.